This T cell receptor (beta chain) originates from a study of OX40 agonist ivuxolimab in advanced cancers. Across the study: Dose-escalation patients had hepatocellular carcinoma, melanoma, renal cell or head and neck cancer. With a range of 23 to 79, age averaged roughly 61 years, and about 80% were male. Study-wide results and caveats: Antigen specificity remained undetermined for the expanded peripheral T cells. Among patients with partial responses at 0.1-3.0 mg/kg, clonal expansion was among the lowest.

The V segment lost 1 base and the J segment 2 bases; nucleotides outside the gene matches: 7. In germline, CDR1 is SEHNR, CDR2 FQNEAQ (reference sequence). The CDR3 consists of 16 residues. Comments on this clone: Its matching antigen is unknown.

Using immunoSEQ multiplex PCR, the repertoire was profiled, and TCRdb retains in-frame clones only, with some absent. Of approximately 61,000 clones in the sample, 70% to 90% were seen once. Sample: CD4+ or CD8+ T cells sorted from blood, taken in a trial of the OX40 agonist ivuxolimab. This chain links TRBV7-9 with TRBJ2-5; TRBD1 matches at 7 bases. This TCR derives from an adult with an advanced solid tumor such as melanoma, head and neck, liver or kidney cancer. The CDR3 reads CASSLGSAGGQETQYF. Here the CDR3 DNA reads TGTGCCAGCAGCTTAGGTTCGGCAGGGGGACAAGAGACCCAGTACTTC. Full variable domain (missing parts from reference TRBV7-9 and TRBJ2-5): DTGVSQNPRHKITKRGQNVTFRCDPISEHNRLYWYRQTLGQGPEFLTYFQNEAQLEKSRLLSDRFSAERPKGSFSTLEIQRTEQGDSAMYLCASSLGSAGGQETQYFGPGTRLLVL.